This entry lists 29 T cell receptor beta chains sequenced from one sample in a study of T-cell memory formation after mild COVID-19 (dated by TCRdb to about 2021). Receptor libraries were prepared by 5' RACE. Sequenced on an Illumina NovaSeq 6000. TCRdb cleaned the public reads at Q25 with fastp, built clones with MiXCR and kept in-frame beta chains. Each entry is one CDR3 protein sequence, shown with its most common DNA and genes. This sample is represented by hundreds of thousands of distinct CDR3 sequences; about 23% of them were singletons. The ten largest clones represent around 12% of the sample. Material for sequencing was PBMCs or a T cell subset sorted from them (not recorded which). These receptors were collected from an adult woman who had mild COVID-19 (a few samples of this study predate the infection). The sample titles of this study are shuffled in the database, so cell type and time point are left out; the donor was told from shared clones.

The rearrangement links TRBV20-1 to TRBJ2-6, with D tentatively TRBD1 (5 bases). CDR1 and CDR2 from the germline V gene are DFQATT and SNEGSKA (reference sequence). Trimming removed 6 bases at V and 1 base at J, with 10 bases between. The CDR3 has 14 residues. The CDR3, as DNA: TGCAGTGCCAATACAGGTTCTGGGGCCAACGTCCTGACTTTC. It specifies CSANTGSGANVLTF.

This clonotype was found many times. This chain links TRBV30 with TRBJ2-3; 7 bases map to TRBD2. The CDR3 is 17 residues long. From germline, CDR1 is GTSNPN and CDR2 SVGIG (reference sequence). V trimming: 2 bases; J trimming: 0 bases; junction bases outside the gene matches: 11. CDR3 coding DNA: TGTGCCTGGAGTCTGTGGCTGGCGGGAGCTAGCACAGATACGCAGTATTTT. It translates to CAWSLWLAGASTDTQYF.

The CDR3 region is CSARWTGDTGELFF. CDR3 nucleotide sequence: TGCAGTGCGAGATGGACAGGGGACACCGGGGAGCTGTTTTTT. The chain couples TRBV20-1 to TRBJ2-2; 9 nucleotides agree with TRBD1. CDR3 size: 14 residues. Trimming took 6 bases from V and 3 from J; bases not matched to a gene: 5. Per the germline V gene, CDR1 is DFQATT and CDR2 is SNEGSKA (reference sequence).

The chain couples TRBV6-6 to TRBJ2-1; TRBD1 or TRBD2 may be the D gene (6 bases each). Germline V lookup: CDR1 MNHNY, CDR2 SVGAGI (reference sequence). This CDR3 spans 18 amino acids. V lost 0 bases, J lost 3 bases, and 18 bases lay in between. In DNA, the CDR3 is TGTGCCAGCAGTTACTCTCTTATTTCGGGGGCCAACTACAATGAGCAGTTCTTC. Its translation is CASSYSLISGANYNEQFF.

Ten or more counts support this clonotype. Written as DNA, the CDR3 is TGTGCCAGCAGCTTGACAGGGAGCTATGGCTACACCTTC. Encoded protein: CASSLTGSYGYTF. The V and J genes are TRBV7-9 and TRBJ1-2; 7 bases map to TRBD1. The CDR3 totals 13 residues. Looked up from germline, CDR1 is SEHNR and CDR2 is FQNEAQ (reference sequence). The V segment lost 3 bases and the J segment 4 bases; nucleotides outside the gene matches: 2.

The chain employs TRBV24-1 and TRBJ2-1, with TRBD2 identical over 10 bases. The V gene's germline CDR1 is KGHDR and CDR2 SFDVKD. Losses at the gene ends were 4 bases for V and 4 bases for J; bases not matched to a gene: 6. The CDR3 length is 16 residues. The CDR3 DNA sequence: TGTGCCACCAGTGAGGCTAGCGGGAGCCCGTACAATGAGCAGTTCTTC. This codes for CATSEASGSPYNEQFF.

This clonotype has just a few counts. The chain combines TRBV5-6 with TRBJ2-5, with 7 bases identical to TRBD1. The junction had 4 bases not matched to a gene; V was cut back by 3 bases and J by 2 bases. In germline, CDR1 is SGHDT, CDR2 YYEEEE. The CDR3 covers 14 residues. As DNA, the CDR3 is TGTGCCAGCAGCTCCGGGACAGATCAAGAGACCCAGTACTTC. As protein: CASSSGTDQETQYF.

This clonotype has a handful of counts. DNA of the CDR3: TGCAGTGCTAGAGATCTGGGCAGGGACCAGCCCCAGCATTTT. This codes for CSARDLGRDQPQHF. This chain links TRBV20-1 with TRBJ1-5; perhaps TRBD1 as D (5 bases). Germline lookup yields CDR1 DFQATT and CDR2 SNEGSKA (reference sequence). This CDR3 spans 14 amino acids. V lost 0 bases and J 7 bases, leaving 13 bases between the germline ends.

The CDR3, as DNA: TGCAGTGCTAGGCGACTTAGCTCTATGTCCCAAGAGACCCAGTACTTC. Encoded protein: CSARRLSSMSQETQYF. This sequence joins TRBV20-1 and TRBJ2-5, with D hard to call. The CDR3 loop spans 16 amino acids. CDR1 and CDR2 (germline): DFQATT, SNEGSKA (reference sequence). Trimming cost V 3 bases and J 1 base, with 18 bases left between them.

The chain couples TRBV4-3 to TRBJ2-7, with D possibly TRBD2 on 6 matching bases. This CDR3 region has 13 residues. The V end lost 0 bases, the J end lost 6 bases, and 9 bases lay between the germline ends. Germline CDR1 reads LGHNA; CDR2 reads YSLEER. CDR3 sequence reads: CASSQDQGGEQYF. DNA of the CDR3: TGCGCCAGCAGCCAAGACCAGGGAGGCGAGCAGTACTTC.

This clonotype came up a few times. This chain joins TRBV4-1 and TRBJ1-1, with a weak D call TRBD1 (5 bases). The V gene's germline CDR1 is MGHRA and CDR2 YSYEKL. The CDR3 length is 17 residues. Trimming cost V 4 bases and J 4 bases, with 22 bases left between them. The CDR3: CASSRGPARTGGTEAFF. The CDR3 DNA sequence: TGCGCCAGCAGCCGCGGACCTGCGAGGACCGGGGGCACTGAAGCTTTCTTT.

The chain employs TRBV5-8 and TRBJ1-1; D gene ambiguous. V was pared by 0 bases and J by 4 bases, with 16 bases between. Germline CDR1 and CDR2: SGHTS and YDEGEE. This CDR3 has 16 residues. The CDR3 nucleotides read TGTGCCAGCAGCTTGGGACTCTTATGGGCAGGCACTGAAGCTTTCTTT. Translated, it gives CASSLGLLWAGTEAFF.

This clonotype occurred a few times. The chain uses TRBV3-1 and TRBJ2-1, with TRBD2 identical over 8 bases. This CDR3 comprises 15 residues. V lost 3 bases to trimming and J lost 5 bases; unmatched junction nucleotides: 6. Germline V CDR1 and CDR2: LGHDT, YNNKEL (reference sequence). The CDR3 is CASSHAGGTHNEQFF. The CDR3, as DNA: TGTGCCAGCAGCCATGCGGGGGGAACCCACAATGAGCAGTTCTTC.

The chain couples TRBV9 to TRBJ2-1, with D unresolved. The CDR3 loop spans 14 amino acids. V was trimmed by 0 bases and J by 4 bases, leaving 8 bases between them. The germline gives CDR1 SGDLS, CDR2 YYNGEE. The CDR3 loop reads CASSVGGTYNEQFF. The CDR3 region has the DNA TGTGCCAGCAGCGTAGGTGGTACATACAATGAGCAGTTCTTC.

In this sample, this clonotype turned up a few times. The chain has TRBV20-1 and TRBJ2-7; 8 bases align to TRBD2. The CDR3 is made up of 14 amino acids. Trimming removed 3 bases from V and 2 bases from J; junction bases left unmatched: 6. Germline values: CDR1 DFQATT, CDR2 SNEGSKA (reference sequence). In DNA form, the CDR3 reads TGCAGTGCTAGTGAGGCGGGAGGAGCCTACGAGCAGTACTTC. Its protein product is CSASEAGGAYEQYF.

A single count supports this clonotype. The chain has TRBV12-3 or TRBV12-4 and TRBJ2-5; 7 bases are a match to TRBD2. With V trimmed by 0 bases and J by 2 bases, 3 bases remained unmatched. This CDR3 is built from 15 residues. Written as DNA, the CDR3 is TGTGCCAGCAGTTTAGCGGGACTAACTCAAGAGACCCAGTACTTC. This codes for CASSLAGLTQETQYF.

CDR3 protein: CSARREGNQPQHF. Written as DNA, the CDR3 is TGCAGTGCTAGGAGGGAGGGAAATCAGCCCCAGCATTTT. The V call is TRBV20-1, the J call TRBJ1-5; D is ambiguous. This CDR3 has 13 amino acids. CDR1 is DFQATT and CDR2 is SNEGSKA in the germline V gene (reference sequence). With 3 bases removed from V and 4 bases from J, the gap between germline ends came to 10 bases.

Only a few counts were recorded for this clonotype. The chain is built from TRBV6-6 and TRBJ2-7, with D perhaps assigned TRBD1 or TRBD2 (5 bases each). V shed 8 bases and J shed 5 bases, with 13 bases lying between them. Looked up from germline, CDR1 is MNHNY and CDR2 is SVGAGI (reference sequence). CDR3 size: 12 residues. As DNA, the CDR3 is TGTGCCAGCGGGGACCAAACCCACGAGCAGTACTTC. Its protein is CASGDQTHEQYF.

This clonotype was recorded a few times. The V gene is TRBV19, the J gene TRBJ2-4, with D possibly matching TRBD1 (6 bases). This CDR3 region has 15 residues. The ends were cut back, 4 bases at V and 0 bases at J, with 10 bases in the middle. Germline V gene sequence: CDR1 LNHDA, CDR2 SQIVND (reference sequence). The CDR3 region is CASSSPGEAKNIQYF. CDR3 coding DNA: TGTGCCAGTAGTAGCCCAGGGGAAGCCAAAAACATTCAGTACTTC.

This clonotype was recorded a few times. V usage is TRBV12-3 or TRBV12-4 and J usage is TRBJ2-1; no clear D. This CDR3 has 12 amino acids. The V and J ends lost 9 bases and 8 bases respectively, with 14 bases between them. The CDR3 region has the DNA TGTGCCAGATTCGGGCGATTAGATGAGCAGTTCTTC. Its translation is CARFGRLDEQFF.

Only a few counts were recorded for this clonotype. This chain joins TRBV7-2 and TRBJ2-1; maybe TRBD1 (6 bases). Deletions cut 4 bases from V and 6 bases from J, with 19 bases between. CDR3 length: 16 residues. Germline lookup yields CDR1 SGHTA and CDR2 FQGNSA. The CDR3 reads CASSSQGLVKGNEQFF. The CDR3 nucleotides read TGTGCCAGCAGCTCCCAGGGGCTGGTAAAGGGCAATGAGCAGTTCTTC.

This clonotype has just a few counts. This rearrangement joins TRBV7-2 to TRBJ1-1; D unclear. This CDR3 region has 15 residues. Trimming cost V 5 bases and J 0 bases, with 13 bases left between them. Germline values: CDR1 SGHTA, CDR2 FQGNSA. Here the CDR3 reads CASSLEGTVNTEAFF. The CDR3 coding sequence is TGTGCCAGCAGCCTCGAGGGTACAGTGAACACTGAAGCTTTCTTT.

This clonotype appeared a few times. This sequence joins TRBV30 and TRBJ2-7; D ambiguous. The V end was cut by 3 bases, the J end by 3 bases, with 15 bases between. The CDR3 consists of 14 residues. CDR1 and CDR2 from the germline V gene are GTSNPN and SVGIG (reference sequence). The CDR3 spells CAWSYTLGSYEQYF. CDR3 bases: TGTGCCTGGAGCTACACCTTGGGTAGCTACGAGCAGTACTTC.

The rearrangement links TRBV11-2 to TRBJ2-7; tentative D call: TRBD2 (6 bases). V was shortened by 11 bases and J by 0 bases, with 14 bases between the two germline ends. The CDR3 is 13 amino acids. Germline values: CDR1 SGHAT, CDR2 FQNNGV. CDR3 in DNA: TGTGCCCGATGGAGGGGCCCCTCCTACGAGCAGTACTTC. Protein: CARWRGPSYEQYF. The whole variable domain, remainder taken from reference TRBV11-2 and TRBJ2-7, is EAGVAQSPRYKIIEKRQSVAFWCNPISGHATLYWYQQILGQGPKLLIQFQNNGVVDDSQLPKDRFSAERLKGVDSTLKIQPAKLEDSAVYLCARWRGPSYEQYFGPGTRLTVT.

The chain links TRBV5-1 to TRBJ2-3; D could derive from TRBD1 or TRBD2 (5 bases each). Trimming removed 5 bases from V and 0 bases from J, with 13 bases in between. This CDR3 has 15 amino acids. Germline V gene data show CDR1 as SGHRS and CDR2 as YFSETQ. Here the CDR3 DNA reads TGCGCCAGCAGGAGGGACGGCCTTAGCACAGATACGCAGTATTTT. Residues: CASRRDGLSTDTQYF.

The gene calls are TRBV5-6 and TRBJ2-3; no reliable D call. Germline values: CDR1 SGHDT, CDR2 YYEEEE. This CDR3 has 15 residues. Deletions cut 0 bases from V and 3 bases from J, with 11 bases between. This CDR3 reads CASSLAVVYTDTQYF. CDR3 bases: TGTGCCAGCAGCTTGGCCGTAGTCTATACAGATACGCAGTATTTT.

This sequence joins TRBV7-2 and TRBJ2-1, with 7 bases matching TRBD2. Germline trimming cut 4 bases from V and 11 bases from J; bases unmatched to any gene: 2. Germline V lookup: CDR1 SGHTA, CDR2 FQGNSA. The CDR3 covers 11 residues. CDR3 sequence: CASSSGTKQFF. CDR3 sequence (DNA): TGTGCCAGCAGCTCCGGGACTAAGCAGTTCTTC.

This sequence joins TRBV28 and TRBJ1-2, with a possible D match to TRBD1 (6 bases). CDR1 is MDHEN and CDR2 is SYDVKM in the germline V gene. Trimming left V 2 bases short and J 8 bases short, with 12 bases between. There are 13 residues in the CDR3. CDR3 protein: CASSLPGGGGYTF. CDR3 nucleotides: TGTGCCAGCAGTTTACCCGGGGGCGGCGGCTACACCTTC.

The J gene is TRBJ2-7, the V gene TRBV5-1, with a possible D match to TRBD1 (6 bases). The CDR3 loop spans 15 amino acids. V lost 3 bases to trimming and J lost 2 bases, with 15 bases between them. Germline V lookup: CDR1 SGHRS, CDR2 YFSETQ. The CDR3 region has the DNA TGCGCCAGCAGCTCGGGGACATTAATTACCTACGAGCAGTACTTC. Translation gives CASSSGTLITYEQYF.